The 28 T cell receptor beta chains given below trace back to one sample, sequenced in a study of T cells in tumors after PD-1 blockade. Sequencing used immunoSEQ multiplex PCR; TCRdb keeps in-frame clones, though not all of them. Among tens of thousands of clones listed, 79% were seen once. This specimen consisted of PBMCs, obtained before anti-PD-1 therapy. The receptors here all came from a human donor with advanced basal cell or squamous cell carcinoma (not recorded which).

V and J are TRBV24-1 and TRBJ2-1, with no clear D. The CDR3 totals 16 residues. V shed 5 bases and J shed 0 bases, with 13 bases lying between them. The V gene's germline CDR1 is KGHDR and CDR2 SFDVKD. The CDR3: CATSVPGPSSYNEQFF. The CDR3 DNA is TGTGCCACCAGTGTACCCGGCCCGAGCTCCTACAATGAGCAGTTCTTC.

The chain joins TRBV5-1 to TRBJ1-5, with a tentative D call TRBD1 (5 bases). In germline, CDR1 is SGHRS, CDR2 YFSETQ. The CDR3 consists of 14 residues. Trimming stripped 3 bases from V and 5 bases from J, with 12 bases between. The CDR3 bases are TGCGCCAGCAGCTCCCACGGGGGGGATCAGCCCCAGCATTTT. It codes for CASSSHGGDQPQHF.

The chain has TRBV4-1 and TRBJ2-1, with D perhaps matching TRBD1 (6 bases). This CDR3 has 18 residues. V gave up 4 bases and J gave up 6 bases, with 25 bases separating them. CDR1 is MGHRA, CDR2 YSYEKL, per germline. The CDR3 DNA sequence: TGCGCCAGCAGCCTGAACCTTAAGGGACACCCCGGCCGCAATGAGCAGTTCTTC. Translated, it gives CASSLNLKGHPGRNEQFF.

The V and J genes are TRBV5-4 and TRBJ2-1, with 8 bases that match TRBD1. Per germline, CDR1 SGHNT and CDR2 YYREEE (reference sequence). V lost 0 bases and J lost 4; bases outside the gene matches: 6. The CDR3 extends over 16 amino acids. The CDR3 loop reads CASSLEGTGVYNEQFF. The CDR3 nucleotides are TGTGCCAGCAGCTTGGAAGGGACAGGAGTGTACAATGAGCAGTTCTTC.

This clone occurred once. The J gene is TRBJ1-5, the V gene TRBV6-5; possible D gene TRBD1, 6 bases. Deletions cut 8 bases from V and 2 bases from J, with 13 bases between. The germline V gene has CDR1 MNHEY and CDR2 SVGAGI. CDR3 length equals 14 residues. CDR3 amino acids: CASRGGLGNQPQHF. The CDR3 nucleotides read TGTGCCAGCCGCGGGGGCCTGGGCAATCAGCCCCAGCATTTT.

This chain joins TRBV5-1 and TRBJ1-6; a possible D gene is TRBD1 (5 bases). V was trimmed by 0 bases and J by 0 bases, leaving 13 bases between them. The germline CDR1 and CDR2 sequences are SGHRS and YFSETQ. This CDR3 has 18 amino acids. This CDR3 reads CASSLAGQTSSYNSPLHF. DNA of the CDR3: TGCGCCAGCAGCTTGGCCGGACAAACGAGCTCCTATAATTCACCCCTCCACTTT. The variable domain in full, completed from reference TRBV5-1 and TRBJ1-6, reads KAGVTQTPRYLIKTRGQQVTLSCSPISGHRSVSWYQQTPGQGLQFLFEYFSETQRNKGNFPGRFSGRQFSNSRSEMNVSTLELGDSALYLCASSLAGQTSSYNSPLHFGNGTRLTVT.

The chain uses TRBV6-2 or TRBV6-3 and TRBJ1-3; D uncertain. The CDR3 is 15 residues long. V gave up 0 bases and J gave up 0 bases, with 6 bases separating them. Germline CDR1 is MNHEY and CDR2 is SVGEGT. The CDR3 bases are TGTGCCAGCAGTTACTCGTCAGTCTCTGGAAACACCATATATTTT. It translates to CASSYSSVSGNTIYF.

The V and J genes are TRBV5-1 and TRBJ2-1; TRBD2 is a possible D gene (6 bases). This CDR3 has 15 residues. V shed 4 bases and J shed 6 bases, with 17 bases lying between them. CDR1 is SGHRS, CDR2 YFSETQ, per germline. CDR3 nucleotide sequence: TGCGCCAGCAGCCTTGGTATGGGGGGTGTCAATGAGCAGTTCTTC. This encodes CASSLGMGGVNEQFF.

The chain uses TRBV5-4 and TRBJ2-3, with 14 bases aligning to TRBD2. Germline values: CDR1 SGHNT, CDR2 YYREEE (reference sequence). Trimming removed 4 bases from V and 4 bases from J; junction bases left unmatched: 8. The CDR3 covers 17 residues. For the CDR3, the DNA is TGTGCCAGCAGCGCCCGACTAGCGGGAGGGGGGCCAGATACGCAGTATTTT. Encoded protein: CASSARLAGGGPDTQYF.

This chain uses TRBV2 with TRBJ2-2; D is uncertain. With 2 bases removed from V and 6 bases from J, the gap between germline ends came to 10 bases. This CDR3 has 14 amino acids. Germline loops: CDR1 SNHLY, CDR2 FYNNEI. CDR3 coding DNA: TGTGCCAGCAGTGAAAATGGTAGAGCCGGGGAGCTGTTTTTT. Amino acids: CASSENGRAGELFF.

The V call is TRBV11-3, the J call TRBJ2-5, with TRBD2 identical over 10 bases. This CDR3 spans 17 amino acids. Germline trimming cut 3 bases from V and 1 base from J; bases unmatched to any gene: 8. Germline loops: CDR1 SGHNT, CDR2 YENEEA. CDR3 residues: CASSFDSGTSVQETQYF. Written as DNA, the CDR3 is TGTGCCAGCAGCTTCGACTCCGGGACTAGCGTCCAAGAGACCCAGTACTTC. Full variable domain (missing parts from reference TRBV11-3 and TRBJ2-5): EAGVVQSPRYKIIEKKQPVAFWCNPISGHNTLYWYLQNLGQGPELLIRYENEEAVDDSQLPKDRFSAERLKGVDSTLKIQPAELGDSAVYLCASSFDSGTSVQETQYFGPGTRLLVL.

The J gene is TRBJ1-5, the V gene TRBV5-1; TRBD1 agrees at 9 bases. Germline lookup yields CDR1 SGHRS and CDR2 YFSETQ. The CDR3 totals 16 residues. J was trimmed by 0 bases and V by 3 bases; bases with no gene match: 4. This chain's CDR3 is CASSWGDRDSNQPQHF. CDR3 DNA: TGCGCCAGCAGCTGGGGGGACAGGGATAGCAATCAGCCCCAGCATTTT.

This chain connects TRBV5-1 to TRBJ2-7; 7 nucleotides match TRBD2. Germline CDR1 is SGHRS and CDR2 is YFSETQ. The CDR3 extends over 14 amino acids. The junction had 9 bases not matched to a gene; V was cut back by 5 bases and J by 4 bases. The chain's CDR3 is CASRGGSLKYEQYF. CDR3 coding DNA: TGCGCCAGCAGGGGCGGGAGCCTAAAATACGAGCAGTACTTC.

This clone was observed a few times. The chain carries TRBV5-4 and TRBJ1-2, with D maybe TRBD1 (5 bases). CDR1 and CDR2 (germline): SGHNT, YYREEE (reference sequence). CDR3 length: 13 residues. The germline V and J ends were trimmed by 5 bases and 3 bases, with 11 bases remaining between them. The CDR3 is CASSPRVDYGYTF. The DNA for the CDR3 is TGTGCCAGCAGTCCCAGGGTTGACTATGGCTACACCTTC.

The V gene is TRBV5-1, the J gene TRBJ1-4, with D perhaps TRBD1 (5 bases). Per germline, CDR1 SGHRS and CDR2 YFSETQ. The CDR3 covers 15 residues. V lost 6 bases and J lost 4, with 16 bases in between. In DNA form, the CDR3 reads TGCGCCAGCAAAAGGAGGCAGGGCGATAATGAAAAACTGTTTTTT. The encoded protein is CASKRRQGDNEKLFF.

The chain combines TRBV27 with TRBJ1-5, with a weak D call TRBD1 (6 bases). V lost 4 bases and J lost 3, with 16 bases in between. CDR3 length equals 16 residues. Germline assignment: CDR1 MNHEY and CDR2 SMNVEV (reference sequence). The CDR3 DNA is TGTGCCAGCAGTTACGTACAGGGAGACGACAATCAGCCCCAGCATTTT. Residues: CASSYVQGDDNQPQHF.

The V call is TRBV7-2, the J call TRBJ2-7, with D possibly matching TRBD1 (5 bases). Per germline, CDR1 SGHTA and CDR2 FQGNSA. V dropped 7 bases and J dropped 4 bases, with 20 bases sitting between them. The CDR3 extends over 15 amino acids. CDR3: CASKHQTARAYEQYF. CDR3 nucleotide sequence: TGTGCCAGCAAGCACCAGACGGCCAGGGCATACGAGCAGTACTTC.

This rearrangement joins TRBV18 to TRBJ1-1, with 7 nucleotides matching TRBD1. The CDR3 totals 14 residues. The germline V gene encodes CDR1 KGHSH and CDR2 LQKENI. J lost 3 bases, V lost 3 bases, and 4 bases had no gene match. CDR3 coding DNA: TGTGCCAGCTCACCTGGACAGGAAGACACTGAAGCTTTCTTT. It is translated as CASSPGQEDTEAFF.

This chain uses TRBV7-2 with TRBJ2-5; 9 bases are shared with TRBD1. The CDR3 is made up of 16 amino acids. Germline CDR1 reads SGHTA; CDR2 reads FQGNSA. The V segment lost 5 bases and the J segment 1 base; nucleotides outside the gene matches: 8. The CDR3 region has the DNA TGTGCCAGCAGCCCAGACACGGGACAGGGCCAAGAGACCCAGTACTTC. Its protein is CASSPDTGQGQETQYF.

V gene TRBV5-1 combines with J gene TRBJ2-1; D is tentatively TRBD1 or TRBD2 (5 bases each). The CDR3 contains 15 residues. Trimming pared 5 bases from V and 0 bases from J, leaving 12 bases between. The germline V gene has CDR1 SGHRS and CDR2 YFSETQ. The CDR3 region has the DNA TGCGCCAGCAGTGAGGGGATTTCCTCCTACAATGAGCAGTTCTTC. It specifies CASSEGISSYNEQFF.

This clone showed up just once. This chain connects TRBV12-3 or TRBV12-4 to TRBJ1-1; D is unresolved. Trimming took off 3 bases at V and 4 bases at J, with 9 bases between the two ends. The CDR3 runs to 13 residues. The CDR3 spells CASSFQVPTEAFF. The CDR3 DNA reads TGTGCCAGCAGTTTCCAGGTACCCACTGAAGCTTTCTTT.

This chain links TRBV10-3 with TRBJ2-7, with 8 bases that match TRBD1. Looked up from germline, CDR1 is ENHRY and CDR2 is SYGVKD. V lost 5 bases and J lost 6; bases outside the gene matches: 12. The CDR3 consists of 15 residues. CDR3: CAISNSGTGPGEQYF. CDR3 DNA: TGTGCCATCAGTAACTCCGGGACAGGTCCCGGCGAGCAGTACTTC.

This chain joins TRBV3-1 (or the pseudogene TRBV3-2) and TRBJ2-7, with D tentatively TRBD2 (6 bases). The ends were cut back, 1 base at V and 2 bases at J, with 12 bases in the middle. Germline lookup yields CDR1 LGHDT and CDR2 YNNKEL (reference sequence). The CDR3 covers 15 residues. Written as DNA, the CDR3 is TGTGCCAGCAGCCAAGCCAGTAGCGGACCCTACGAGCAGTACTTC. This sequence encodes CASSQASSGPYEQYF.

The chain uses TRBV20-1 and TRBJ1-2; D not resolved. V was trimmed by 3 bases and J by 6 bases, leaving 11 bases between them. This CDR3 contains 12 residues. CDR1 and CDR2 from the germline V gene are DFQATT and SNEGSKA (reference sequence). Here the CDR3 DNA reads TGCAGTGCTAGTCGGCAGGACGATGGCTACACCTTC. Encoded protein: CSASRQDDGYTF.

The chain joins TRBV9 to TRBJ2-3, with 8 nucleotides matching TRBD2. The V and J ends lost 3 bases and 4 bases, in that order; junction bases with no gene match: 4. The CDR3 contains 14 residues. The germline V gene has CDR1 SGDLS and CDR2 YYNGEE. CDR3 residues: CASSAGGGPDTQYF. CDR3 sequence (DNA): TGTGCCAGCAGCGCCGGGGGGGGGCCAGATACGCAGTATTTT. Filled out from reference TRBV9 and TRBJ2-3, the complete variable domain reads DSGVTQTPKHLITATGQRVTLRCSPRSGDLSVYWYQQSLDQGLQFLIQYYNGEERAKGNILERFSAQQFPDLHSELNLSSLELGDSALYFCASSAGGGPDTQYFGPGTRLTVL.

J is TRBJ2-7 and V is TRBV6-5; tentatively, D is TRBD1 (5 bases). Trimming shortened V by 8 bases and J by 0 bases, and 11 bases separated the two germline ends. Germline CDR1 is MNHEY and CDR2 is SVGAGI. The CDR3 spans 13 residues. The CDR3 loop is CASSDRLSYEQYF. DNA of the CDR3: TGTGCCAGCTCTGACAGACTCTCCTACGAGCAGTACTTC.

This clone appeared once. The rearrangement uses TRBV6-5 and TRBJ2-7; 7 nucleotides match TRBD1. V lost 6 bases and J lost 2; bases outside the gene matches: 4. The CDR3 sequence is 13 residues long. CDR1 and CDR2 from the germline V gene are MNHEY and SVGAGI. The CDR3 coding sequence is TGTGCCAGCAGATTGACAGGGACCTACGAGCAGTACTTC. This codes for CASRLTGTYEQYF.

V and J are TRBV7-9 and TRBJ2-5; TRBD2 might be the D (6 bases). The CDR3 totals 13 residues. Trimming left V 2 bases short and J 5 bases short, with 9 bases between. CDR1 SEHNR and CDR2 FQNEAQ come from the germline V gene (reference sequence). DNA of the CDR3: TGTGCCAGCAGCTTATATGCGGGGGAGACCCAGTACTTC. Translated, it gives CASSLYAGETQYF.